This T cell receptor (beta chain) was identified during a study of T and B cells in COVID-19 patients. Study background: Of under 25 active-infection patients, some 11 were critically ill with mechanical ventilation or extracorporeal membrane oxygenation. About 90% of the roughly 20 active-infection patients had comorbidities associated with unfavorable COVID-19 outcome.

TRB was amplified from around 250-500 ng of blood genomic DNA. In its sample, this clonotype was seen a few times. Antigen: not known. BIOMED2 TRB-A/B primer pools were used in multiplex TRB PCR. TCRdb ran MiXCR on the multiplex PCR reads and lists one entry per CDR3 protein. Of thousands of distinct CDR3 sequences in the sample, less than 30% were seen once. V dropped 4 bases and J dropped 2 bases, with 6 bases sitting between them. The CDR3 totals 12 residues. From germline, CDR1 is SGHRS and CDR2 YFSETQ. General observations from the study: Patients with COVID-19 reportedly showed strongly skewed T cell receptor beta variable and joining gene usage.

What was sequenced was blood. The source of this sequence is a human donor with active COVID-19. This chain links TRBV5-1 with TRBJ2-5, with unresolved D. The CDR3 bases are TGCGCCAGCAGCCCGGATCAAGAGACCCAGTACTTC. Protein sequence: CASSPDQETQYF.